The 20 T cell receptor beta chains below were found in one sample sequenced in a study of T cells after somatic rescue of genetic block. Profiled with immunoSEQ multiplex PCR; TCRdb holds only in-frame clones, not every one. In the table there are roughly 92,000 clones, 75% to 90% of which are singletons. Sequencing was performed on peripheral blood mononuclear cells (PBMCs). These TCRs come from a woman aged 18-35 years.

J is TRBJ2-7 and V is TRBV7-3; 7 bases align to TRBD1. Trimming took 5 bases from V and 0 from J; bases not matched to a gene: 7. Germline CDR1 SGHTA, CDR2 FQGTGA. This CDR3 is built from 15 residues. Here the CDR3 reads CASSDRDRSSYEQYF. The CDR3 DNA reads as TGTGCCAGCAGCGATCGGGACAGATCCTCCTACGAGCAGTACTTC.

DNA for the CDR3: TGTGCCAGCAGTTTCGTTGGGACTAACTATGGCTACACCTTC. It yields the protein CASSFVGTNYGYTF. The chain combines TRBV27 with TRBJ1-2; unclear D gene. V was clipped by 3 bases and J by 0 bases, with 8 bases between them. Germline V lookup: CDR1 MNHEY, CDR2 SMNVEV (reference sequence). The CDR3 sequence is 14 residues long.

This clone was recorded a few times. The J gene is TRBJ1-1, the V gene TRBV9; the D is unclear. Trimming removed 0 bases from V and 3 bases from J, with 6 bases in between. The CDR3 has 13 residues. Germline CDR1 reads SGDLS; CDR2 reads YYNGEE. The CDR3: CASSVGDDTEAFF. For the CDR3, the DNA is TGTGCCAGCAGCGTAGGAGATGACACTGAAGCTTTCTTT. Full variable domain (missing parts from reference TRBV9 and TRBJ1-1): DSGVTQTPKHLITATGQRVTLRCSPRSGDLSVYWYQQSLDQGLQFLIQYYNGEERAKGNILERFSAQQFPDLHSELNLSSLELGDSALYFCASSVGDDTEAFFGQGTRLTVV.

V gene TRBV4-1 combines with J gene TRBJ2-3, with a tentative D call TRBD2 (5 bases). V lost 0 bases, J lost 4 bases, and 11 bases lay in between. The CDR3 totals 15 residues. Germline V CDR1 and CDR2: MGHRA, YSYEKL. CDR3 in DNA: TGCGCCAGCAGCCAAGAGCCTAGCAGGCCAGATACGCAGTATTTT. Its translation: CASSQEPSRPDTQYF.

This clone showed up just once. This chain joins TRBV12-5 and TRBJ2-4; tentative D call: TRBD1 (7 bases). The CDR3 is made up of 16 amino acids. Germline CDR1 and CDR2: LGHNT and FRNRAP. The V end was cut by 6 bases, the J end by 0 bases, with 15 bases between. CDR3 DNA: TGTGCTAGTGGCCGCAACAGGGGACTAGCCAAAAACATTCAGTACTTC. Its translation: CASGRNRGLAKNIQYF.

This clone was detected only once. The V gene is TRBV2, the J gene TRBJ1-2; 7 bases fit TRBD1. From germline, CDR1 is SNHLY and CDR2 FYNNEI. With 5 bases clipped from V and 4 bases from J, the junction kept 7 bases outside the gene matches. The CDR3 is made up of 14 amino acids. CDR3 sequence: CASSLTGDFYGYTF. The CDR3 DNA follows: TGTGCCAGCAGTCTAACAGGGGACTTCTATGGCTACACCTTC. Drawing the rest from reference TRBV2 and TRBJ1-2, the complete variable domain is EPEVTQTPSHQVTQMGQEVILRCVPISNHLYFYWYRQILGQKVEFLVSFYNNEISEKSEIFDDQFSVERPDGSNFTLKIRSTKLEDSAMYFCASSLTGDFYGYTFGSGTRLTVV.

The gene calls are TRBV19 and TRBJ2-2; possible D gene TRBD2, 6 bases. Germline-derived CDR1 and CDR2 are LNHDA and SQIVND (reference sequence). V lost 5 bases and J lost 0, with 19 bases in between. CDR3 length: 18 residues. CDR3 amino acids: CASSHRGSGVANTGELFF. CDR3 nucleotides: TGTGCCAGTAGTCACCGGGGGTCCGGGGTTGCGAACACCGGGGAGCTGTTTTTT.

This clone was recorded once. Here the CDR3 DNA reads TGTGCCAGCAGTCAAGGGGGAGGAGGAGACGAGCAGTACTTC. Translation: CASSQGGGGDEQYF. The chain recombines TRBV6-4 with TRBJ2-7, with D perhaps TRBD1 or TRBD2 (6 bases each). Trimming removed 5 bases at V and 5 bases at J, with 16 bases between. CDR1 is MRHNA and CDR2 is SNTAGT in the germline V gene. The CDR3 is 14 amino acids.

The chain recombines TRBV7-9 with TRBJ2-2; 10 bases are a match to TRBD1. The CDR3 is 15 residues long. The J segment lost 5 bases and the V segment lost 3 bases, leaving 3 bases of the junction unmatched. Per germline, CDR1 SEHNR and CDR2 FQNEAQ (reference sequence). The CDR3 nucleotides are TGTGCCAGCAGCTTTCCGGGACAGGGGACCGGGGAGCTGTTTTTT. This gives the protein CASSFPGQGTGELFF.

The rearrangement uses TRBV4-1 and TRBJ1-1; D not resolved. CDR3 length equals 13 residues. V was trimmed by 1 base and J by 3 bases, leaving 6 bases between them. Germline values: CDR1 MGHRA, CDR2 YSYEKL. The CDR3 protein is CASSQARHTEAFF. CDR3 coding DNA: TGCGCCAGCAGCCAAGCCAGACACACTGAAGCTTTCTTT.

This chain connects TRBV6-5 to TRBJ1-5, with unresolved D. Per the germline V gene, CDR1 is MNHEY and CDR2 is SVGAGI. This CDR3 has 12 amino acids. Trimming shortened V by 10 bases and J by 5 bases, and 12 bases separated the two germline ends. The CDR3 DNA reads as TGTGCCACCAGACACGGGTATCAGCCCCAGCATTTT. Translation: CATRHGYQPQHF.

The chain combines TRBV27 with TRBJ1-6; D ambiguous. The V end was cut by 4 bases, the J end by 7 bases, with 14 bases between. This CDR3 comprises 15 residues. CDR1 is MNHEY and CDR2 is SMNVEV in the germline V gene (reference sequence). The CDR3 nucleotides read TGTGCCAGCAGTTCCCCAGAGAAACCCAATTCACCCCTCCACTTT. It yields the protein CASSSPEKPNSPLHF.

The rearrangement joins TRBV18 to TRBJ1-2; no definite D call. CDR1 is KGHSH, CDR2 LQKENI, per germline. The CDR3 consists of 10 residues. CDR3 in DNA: TGTGCAGGAGCTAACTATGGCTACACCTTC. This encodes CAGANYGYTF.

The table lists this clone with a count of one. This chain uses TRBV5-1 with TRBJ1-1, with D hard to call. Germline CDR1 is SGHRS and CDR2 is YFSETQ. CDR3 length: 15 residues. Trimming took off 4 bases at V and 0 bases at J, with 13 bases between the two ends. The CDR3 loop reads CASSTDGRLNTEAFF. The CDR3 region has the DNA TGCGCCAGCAGCACCGACGGACGTCTGAACACTGAAGCTTTCTTT. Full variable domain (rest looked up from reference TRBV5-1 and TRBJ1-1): KAGVTQTPRYLIKTRGQQVTLSCSPISGHRSVSWYQQTPGQGLQFLFEYFSETQRNKGNFPGRFSGRQFSNSRSEMNVSTLELGDSALYLCASSTDGRLNTEAFFGQGTRLTVV.

DNA for the CDR3: TGCGCCAGCAGCCCGGAGAGCTCTGGAAACACCATATATTTT. As protein: CASSPESSGNTIYF. The V call is TRBV5-1, the J call TRBJ1-3; no firm D call. Trimming took off 4 bases at V and 0 bases at J, with 8 bases between the two ends. CDR1 and CDR2 (germline): SGHRS, YFSETQ. The CDR3 runs 14 residues. The complete variable domain, with remaining parts taken from reference TRBV5-1 and TRBJ1-3, reads KAGVTQTPRYLIKTRGQQVTLSCSPISGHRSVSWYQQTPGQGLQFLFEYFSETQRNKGNFPGRFSGRQFSNSRSEMNVSTLELGDSALYLCASSPESSGNTIYFGEGSWLTVV.

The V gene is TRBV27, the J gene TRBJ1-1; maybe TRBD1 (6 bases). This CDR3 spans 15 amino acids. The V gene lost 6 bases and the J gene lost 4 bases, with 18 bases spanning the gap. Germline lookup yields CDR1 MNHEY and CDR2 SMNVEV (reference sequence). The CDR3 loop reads CASSPRGGLFTEAFF. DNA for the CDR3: TGTGCCAGCAGCCCAAGGGGGGGCTTGTTCACTGAAGCTTTCTTT.

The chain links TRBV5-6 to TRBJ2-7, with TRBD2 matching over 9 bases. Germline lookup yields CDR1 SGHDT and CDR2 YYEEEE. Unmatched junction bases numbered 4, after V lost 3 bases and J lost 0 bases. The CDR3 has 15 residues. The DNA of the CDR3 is TGTGCCAGCAGCTGGGGACTAGCCCTCTCCTACGAGCAGTACTTC. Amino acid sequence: CASSWGLALSYEQYF.

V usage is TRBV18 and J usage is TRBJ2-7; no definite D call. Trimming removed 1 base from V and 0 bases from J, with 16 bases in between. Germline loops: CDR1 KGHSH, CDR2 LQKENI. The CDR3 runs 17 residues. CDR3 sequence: CASSPLVGTSSSYEQYF. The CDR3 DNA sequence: TGTGCCAGCTCACCACTCGTAGGTACGAGTAGCTCCTACGAGCAGTACTTC.

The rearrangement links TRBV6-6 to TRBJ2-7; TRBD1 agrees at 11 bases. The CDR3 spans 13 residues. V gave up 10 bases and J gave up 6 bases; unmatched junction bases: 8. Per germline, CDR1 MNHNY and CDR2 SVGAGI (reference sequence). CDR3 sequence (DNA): TGTGCCACCGAGGGACAGGGGGTTTCCGAGCAGTACTTC. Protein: CATEGQGVSEQYF.

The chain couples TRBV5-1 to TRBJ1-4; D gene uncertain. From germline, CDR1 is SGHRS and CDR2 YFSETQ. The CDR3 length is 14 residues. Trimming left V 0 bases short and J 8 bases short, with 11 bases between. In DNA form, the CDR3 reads TGCGCCAGCAGCTTGGGCGGCCCGATAGAAAAACTGTTTTTT. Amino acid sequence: CASSLGGPIEKLFF. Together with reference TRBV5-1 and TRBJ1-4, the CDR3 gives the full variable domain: KAGVTQTPRYLIKTRGQQVTLSCSPISGHRSVSWYQQTPGQGLQFLFEYFSETQRNKGNFPGRFSGRQFSNSRSEMNVSTLELGDSALYLCASSLGGPIEKLFFGSGTQLSVL.